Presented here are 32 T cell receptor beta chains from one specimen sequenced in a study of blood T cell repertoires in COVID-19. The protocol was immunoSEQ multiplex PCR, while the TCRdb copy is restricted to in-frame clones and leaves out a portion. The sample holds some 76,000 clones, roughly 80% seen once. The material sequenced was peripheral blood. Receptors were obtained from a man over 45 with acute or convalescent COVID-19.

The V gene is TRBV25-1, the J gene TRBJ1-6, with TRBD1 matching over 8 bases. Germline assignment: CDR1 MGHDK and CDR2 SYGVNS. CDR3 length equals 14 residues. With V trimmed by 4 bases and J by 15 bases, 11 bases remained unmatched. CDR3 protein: CASSGTGIERHLHF. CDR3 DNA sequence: TGTGCCAGCAGTGGGACAGGGATTGAACGTCACCTCCACTTT. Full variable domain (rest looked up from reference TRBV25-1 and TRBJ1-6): EADIYQTPRYLVIGTGKKITLECSQTMGHDKMYWYQQDPGMELHLIHYSYGVNSTEKGDLSSESTVSRIRTEHFPLTLESARPSHTSQYLCASSGTGIERHLHFGNGTRLTVT.

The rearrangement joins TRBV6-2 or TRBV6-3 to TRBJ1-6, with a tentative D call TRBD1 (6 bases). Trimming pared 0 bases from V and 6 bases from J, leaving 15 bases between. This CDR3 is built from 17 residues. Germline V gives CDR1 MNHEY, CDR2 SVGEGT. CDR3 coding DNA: TGTGCCAGCAGTTACTCCCTCAGGACAGCGATTAATTCACCCCTCCACTTT. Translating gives CASSYSLRTAINSPLHF.

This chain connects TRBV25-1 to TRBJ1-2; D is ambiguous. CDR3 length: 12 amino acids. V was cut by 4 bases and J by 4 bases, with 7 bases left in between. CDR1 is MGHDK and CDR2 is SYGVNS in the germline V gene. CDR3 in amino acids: CASSGTVYGYTF. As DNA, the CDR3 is TGTGCCAGCAGTGGAACAGTCTATGGCTACACCTTC.

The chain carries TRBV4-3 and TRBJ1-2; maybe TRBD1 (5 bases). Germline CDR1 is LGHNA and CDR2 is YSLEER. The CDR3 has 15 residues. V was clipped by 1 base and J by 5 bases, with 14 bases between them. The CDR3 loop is CASSQGLGEEYGYTF. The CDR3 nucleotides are TGCGCCAGCAGCCAAGGATTGGGGGAGGAGTATGGCTACACCTTC.

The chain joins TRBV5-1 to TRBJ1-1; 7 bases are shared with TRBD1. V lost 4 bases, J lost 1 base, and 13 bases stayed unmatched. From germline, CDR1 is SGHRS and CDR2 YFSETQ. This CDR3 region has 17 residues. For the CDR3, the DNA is TGCGCCAGCAGCCCGAGCCCTGGACAGGTTGGGAACACTGAAGCTTTCTTT. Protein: CASSPSPGQVGNTEAFF.

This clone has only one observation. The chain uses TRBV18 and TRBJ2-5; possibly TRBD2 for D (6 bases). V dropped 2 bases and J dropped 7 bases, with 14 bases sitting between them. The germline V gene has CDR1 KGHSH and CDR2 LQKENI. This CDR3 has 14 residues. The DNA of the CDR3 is TGTGCCAGCTCACCAGTTGCGGTCGGGGGGACCCAGTACTTC. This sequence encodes CASSPVAVGGTQYF. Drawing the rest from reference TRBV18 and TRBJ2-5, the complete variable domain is NAGVMQNPRHLVRRRGQEARLRCSPMKGHSHVYWYRQLPEEGLKFMVYLQKENIIDESGMPKERFSAEFPKEGPSILRIQQVVRGDSAAYFCASSPVAVGGTQYFGPGTRLLVL.

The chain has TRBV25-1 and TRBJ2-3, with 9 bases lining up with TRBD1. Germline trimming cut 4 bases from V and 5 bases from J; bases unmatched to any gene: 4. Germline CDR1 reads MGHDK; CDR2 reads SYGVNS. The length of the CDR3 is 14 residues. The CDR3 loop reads CASSGTGVGDTQYF. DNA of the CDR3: TGTGCCAGCAGTGGGACAGGGGTAGGAGATACGCAGTATTTT. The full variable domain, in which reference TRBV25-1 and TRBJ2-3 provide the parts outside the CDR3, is EADIYQTPRYLVIGTGKKITLECSQTMGHDKMYWYQQDPGMELHLIHYSYGVNSTEKGDLSSESTVSRIRTEHFPLTLESARPSHTSQYLCASSGTGVGDTQYFGPGTRLTVL.

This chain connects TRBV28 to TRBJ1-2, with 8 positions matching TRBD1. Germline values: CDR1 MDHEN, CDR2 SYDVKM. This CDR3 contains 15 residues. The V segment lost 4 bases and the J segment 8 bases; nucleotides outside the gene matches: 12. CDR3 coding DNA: TGTGCCAGCAGTTCCGTCGATCTAACAGGGGGAGGCTACACCTTC. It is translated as CASSSVDLTGGGYTF.

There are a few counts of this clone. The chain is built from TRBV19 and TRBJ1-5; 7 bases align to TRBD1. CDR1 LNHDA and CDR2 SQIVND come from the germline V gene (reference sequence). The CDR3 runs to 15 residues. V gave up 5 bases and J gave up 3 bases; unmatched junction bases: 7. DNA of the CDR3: TGTGCCAGTAGTCCCGGACAGGCGTACAATCAGCCCCAGCATTTT. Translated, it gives CASSPGQAYNQPQHF.

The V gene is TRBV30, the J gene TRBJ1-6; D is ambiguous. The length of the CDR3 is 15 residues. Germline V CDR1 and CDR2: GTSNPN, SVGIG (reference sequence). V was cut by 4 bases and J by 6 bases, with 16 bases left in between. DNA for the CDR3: TGTGCCTGGAACCCCGAACCCGCGGGTAATTCACCCCTCCACTTT. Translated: CAWNPEPAGNSPLHF.

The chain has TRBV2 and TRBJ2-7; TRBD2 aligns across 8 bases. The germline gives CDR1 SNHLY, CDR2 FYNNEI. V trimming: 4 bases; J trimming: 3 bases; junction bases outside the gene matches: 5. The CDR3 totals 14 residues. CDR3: CASSVSGGYYEQYF. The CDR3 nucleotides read TGTGCCAGCAGTGTGAGCGGGGGATACTACGAGCAGTACTTC.

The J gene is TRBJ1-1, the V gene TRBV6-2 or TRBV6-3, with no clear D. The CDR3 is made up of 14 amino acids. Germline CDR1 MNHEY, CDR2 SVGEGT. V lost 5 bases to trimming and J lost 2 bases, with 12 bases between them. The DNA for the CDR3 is TGTGCCAGCAGTATCTACCACGCAAACACTGAAGCTTTCTTT. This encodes CASSIYHANTEAFF.

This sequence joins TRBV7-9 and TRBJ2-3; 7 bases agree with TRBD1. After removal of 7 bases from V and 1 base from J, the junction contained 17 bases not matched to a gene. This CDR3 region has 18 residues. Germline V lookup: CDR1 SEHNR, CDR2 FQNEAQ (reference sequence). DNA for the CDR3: TGTGCCAGCAACAAATGGGTTGTCACAGGGGACGGCACAGATACGCAGTATTTT. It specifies CASNKWVVTGDGTDTQYF.

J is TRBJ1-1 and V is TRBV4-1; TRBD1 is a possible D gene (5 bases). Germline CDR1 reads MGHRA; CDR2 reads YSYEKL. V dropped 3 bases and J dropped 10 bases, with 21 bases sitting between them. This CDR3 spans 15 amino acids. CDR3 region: CASSQPDRQTQRAFF. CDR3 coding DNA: TGCGCCAGCAGCCAGCCGGATAGACAGACCCAGAGAGCTTTCTTT.

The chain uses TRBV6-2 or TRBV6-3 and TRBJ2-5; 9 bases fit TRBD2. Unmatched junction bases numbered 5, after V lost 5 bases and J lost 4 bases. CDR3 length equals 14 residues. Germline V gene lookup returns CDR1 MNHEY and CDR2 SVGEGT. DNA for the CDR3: TGTGCCAGCAGTCCCGGAGCGGGAGGAGAGACCCAGTACTTC. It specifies CASSPGAGGETQYF.

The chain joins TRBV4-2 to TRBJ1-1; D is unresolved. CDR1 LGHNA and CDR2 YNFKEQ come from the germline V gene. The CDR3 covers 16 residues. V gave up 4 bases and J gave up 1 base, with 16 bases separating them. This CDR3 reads CASSPSSRLPNTEAFF. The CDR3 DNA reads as TGTGCCAGCAGCCCATCCTCCCGGTTACCGAACACTGAAGCTTTCTTT.

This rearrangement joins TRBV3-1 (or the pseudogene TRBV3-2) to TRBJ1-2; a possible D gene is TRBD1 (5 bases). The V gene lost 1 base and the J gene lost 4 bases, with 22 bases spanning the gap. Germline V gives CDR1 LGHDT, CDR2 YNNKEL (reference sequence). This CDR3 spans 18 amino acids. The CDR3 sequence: CASSQGIRGAGSVYGYTF. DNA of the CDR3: TGTGCCAGCAGCCAAGGCATTCGCGGGGCAGGGAGTGTCTATGGCTACACCTTC.

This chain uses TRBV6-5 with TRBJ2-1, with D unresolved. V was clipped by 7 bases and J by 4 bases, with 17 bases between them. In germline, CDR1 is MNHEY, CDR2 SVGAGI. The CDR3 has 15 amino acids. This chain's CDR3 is CASTSDVTVYNEQFF. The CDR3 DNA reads TGTGCCAGCACCTCAGATGTTACAGTATACAATGAGCAGTTCTTC.

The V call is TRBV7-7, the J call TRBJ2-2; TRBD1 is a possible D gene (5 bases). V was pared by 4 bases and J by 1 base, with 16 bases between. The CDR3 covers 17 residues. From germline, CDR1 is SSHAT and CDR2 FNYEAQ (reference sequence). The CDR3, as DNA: TGTGCCAGCAGCTCACCTAGGGGCGCAGGGAACACCGGGGAGCTGTTTTTT. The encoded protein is CASSSPRGAGNTGELFF.

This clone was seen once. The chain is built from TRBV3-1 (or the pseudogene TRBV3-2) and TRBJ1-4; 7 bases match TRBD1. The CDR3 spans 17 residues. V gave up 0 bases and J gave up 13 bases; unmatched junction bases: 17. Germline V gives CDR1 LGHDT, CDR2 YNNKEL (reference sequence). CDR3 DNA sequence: TGTGCCAGCAGCCAAGAGTTCCAGGGGGAAATAATGAAAAGACTGTTTTTT. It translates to CASSQEFQGEIMKRLFF.

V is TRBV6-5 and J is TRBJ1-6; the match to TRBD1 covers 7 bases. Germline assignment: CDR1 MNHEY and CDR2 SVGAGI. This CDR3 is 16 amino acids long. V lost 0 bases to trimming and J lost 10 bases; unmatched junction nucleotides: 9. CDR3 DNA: TGTGCCAGCAGTTACTCGAAGGGGGCGCAAAGATCACCCCTCCACTTT. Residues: CASSYSKGAQRSPLHF.

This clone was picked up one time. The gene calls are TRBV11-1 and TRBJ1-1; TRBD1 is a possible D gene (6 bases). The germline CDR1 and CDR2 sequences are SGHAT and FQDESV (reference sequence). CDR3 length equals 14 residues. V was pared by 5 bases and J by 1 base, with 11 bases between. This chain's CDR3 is CASSQTTGNTEAFF. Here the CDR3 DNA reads TGTGCCAGCAGCCAAACGACAGGGAACACTGAAGCTTTCTTT.

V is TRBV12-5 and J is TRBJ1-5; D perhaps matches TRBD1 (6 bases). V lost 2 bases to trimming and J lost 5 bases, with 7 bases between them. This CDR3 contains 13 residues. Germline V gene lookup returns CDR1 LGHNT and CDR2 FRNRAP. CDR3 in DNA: TGTGCTAGTGGTTTGTACAGGGATCAGCCCCAGCATTTT. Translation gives CASGLYRDQPQHF. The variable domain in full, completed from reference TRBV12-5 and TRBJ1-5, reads DARVTQTPRHKVTEMGQEVTMRCQPILGHNTVFWYRQTMMQGLELLAYFRNRAPLDDSGMPKDRFSAEMPDATLATLKIQPSEPRDSAVYFCASGLYRDQPQHFGDGTRLSIL.

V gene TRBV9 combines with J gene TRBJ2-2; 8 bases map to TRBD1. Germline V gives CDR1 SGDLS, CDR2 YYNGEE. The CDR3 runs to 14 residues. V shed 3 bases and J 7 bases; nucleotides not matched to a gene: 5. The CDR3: CASSARGLGGELFF. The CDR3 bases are TGTGCCAGCAGCGCCAGGGGGCTCGGCGGGGAGCTGTTTTTT.

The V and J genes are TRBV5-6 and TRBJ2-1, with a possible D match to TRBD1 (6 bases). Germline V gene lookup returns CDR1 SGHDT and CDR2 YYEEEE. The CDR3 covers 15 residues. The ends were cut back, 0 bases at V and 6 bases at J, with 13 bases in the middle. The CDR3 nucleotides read TGTGCCAGCAGCTTGGTCCAGGGGCCCGGCAATGAGCAGTTCTTC. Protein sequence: CASSLVQGPGNEQFF.

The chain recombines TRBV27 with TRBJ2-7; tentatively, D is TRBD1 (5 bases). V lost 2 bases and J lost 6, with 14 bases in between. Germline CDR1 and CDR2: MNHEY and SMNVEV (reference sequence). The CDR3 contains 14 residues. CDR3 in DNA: TGTGCCAGCAGTTTAGGGGCGTGGCAGATCGAGCAGTACTTC. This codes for CASSLGAWQIEQYF.

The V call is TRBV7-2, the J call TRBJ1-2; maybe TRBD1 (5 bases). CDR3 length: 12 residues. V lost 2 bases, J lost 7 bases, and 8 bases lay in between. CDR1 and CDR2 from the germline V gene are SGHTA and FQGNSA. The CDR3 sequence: CASSLRGGGYTF. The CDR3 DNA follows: TGTGCCAGCAGCTTAAGGGGAGGTGGCTACACCTTC.

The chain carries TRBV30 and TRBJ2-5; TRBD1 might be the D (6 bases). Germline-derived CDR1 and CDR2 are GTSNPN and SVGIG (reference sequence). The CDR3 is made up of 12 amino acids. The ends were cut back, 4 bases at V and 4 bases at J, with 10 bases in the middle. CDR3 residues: CAWMGAGETQYF. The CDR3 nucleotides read TGTGCCTGGATGGGGGCCGGAGAGACCCAGTACTTC.

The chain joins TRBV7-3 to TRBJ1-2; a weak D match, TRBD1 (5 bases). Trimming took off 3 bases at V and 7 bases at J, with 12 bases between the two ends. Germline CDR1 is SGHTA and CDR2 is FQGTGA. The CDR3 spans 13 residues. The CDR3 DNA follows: TGTGCCAGCAGCTTCGGGGGGTCCGGTGGCTACACCTTC. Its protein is CASSFGGSGGYTF.

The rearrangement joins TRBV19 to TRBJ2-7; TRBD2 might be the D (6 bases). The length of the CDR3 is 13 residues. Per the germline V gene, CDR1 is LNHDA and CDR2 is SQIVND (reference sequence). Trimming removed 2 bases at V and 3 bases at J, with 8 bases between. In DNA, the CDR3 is TGTGCCAGTAGTATACGGCGGGGCTACGAGCAGTACTTC. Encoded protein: CASSIRRGYEQYF.

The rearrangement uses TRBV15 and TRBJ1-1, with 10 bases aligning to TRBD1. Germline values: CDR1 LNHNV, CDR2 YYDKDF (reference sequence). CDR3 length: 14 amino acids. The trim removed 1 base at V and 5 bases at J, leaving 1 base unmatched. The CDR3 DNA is TGTGCCACCAGCAGAGGGGGACAGGGGACTGAAGCTTTCTTT. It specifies CATSRGGQGTEAFF.

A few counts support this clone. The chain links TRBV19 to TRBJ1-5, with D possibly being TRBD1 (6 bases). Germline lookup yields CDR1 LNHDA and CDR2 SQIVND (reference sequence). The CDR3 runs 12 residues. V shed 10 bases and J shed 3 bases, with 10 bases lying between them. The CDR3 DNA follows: TGTGCCACCAGACAGGACAATCAGCCCCAGCATTTT. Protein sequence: CATRQDNQPQHF.